This is a list of T cell receptor beta chains from one sample in a study of T cells in Graves' hyperthyroidism and ophthalmopathy. TCRdb processed the multiplex PCR reads anew with MiXCR; each CDR3 protein has one entry. In the table there are about 480,000 distinct CDR3 sequences, approximately 15% of which are singletons. The sequenced sample consisted of blood. These receptors originate from a woman aged 18-29 years with Graves' hyperthyroidism. Each CDR3 is given with its conserved first and last residue. The order of the fields is J gene, V gene, clone size, D gene, CDR3 DNA, CDR3 protein. A D gene is named only where the DNA matches it firmly. Clone size is given for some rows only: seen once, a few or many times, or a class if the clone is expanded.

J: TRBJ1-2; V: TRBV15; size: few; D: -; DNA: TGTGCCACCAGCATGGTAACAGGCTATGGCTACACCTTC; CDR3: CATSMVTGYGYTF
J: TRBJ1-3; V: TRBV18; size: -; D: -; DNA: TGTGCCAGCTCACCATCTCAAGGGGGCTCTGGAAACACCATATATTTT; CDR3: CASSPSQGGSGNTIYF
J: TRBJ2-1; V: TRBV19; size: many; D: -; DNA: TGTGCCAGTAGTTCACCCGCAGGAAATGAGCAGTTCTTC; CDR3: CASSSPAGNEQFF
J: TRBJ2-7; V: TRBV6-5; size: -; D: TRBD2; DNA: TGTGCCAGCAGTTACTCGCTCAGAAGCGGGAGGGCCTGGTCCTACGAGCAGTACTTC; CDR3: CASSYSLRSGRAWSYEQYF
J: TRBJ2-2; V: TRBV3-1; size: -; D: TRBD1; DNA: TGTGCCAGCAGCCATTATGACAGGGGAGAGGACACCGGGGAGCTGTTTTTT; CDR3: CASSHYDRGEDTGELFF
J: TRBJ2-1; V: TRBV29-1; size: many; D: TRBD1; DNA: TGCAGCGTTAGGGACAGGGTCGATTATGAGCAGTTCTTC; CDR3: CSVRDRVDYEQFF
J: TRBJ2-5; V: TRBV28; size: few; D: TRBD2; DNA: TGTGCCAGCAACCCCCCCGAGTTCAGGGGACTAGCGGGAGAAGAGACCCAGTACTTC; CDR3: CASNPPEFRGLAGEETQYF
J: TRBJ1-1; V: TRBV10-3; size: many; D: -; DNA: TGTGCCATCAGTCAAGGACAGCCGAACACTGAAGCTTTCTTT; CDR3: CAISQGQPNTEAFF
J: TRBJ2-7; V: TRBV18; size: many; D: -; DNA: TGTGCCAGCTCGCCGGGGACAGCGGGAAGATTCTACGAGCAGTACTTC; CDR3: CASSPGTAGRFYEQYF
J: TRBJ2-2; V: TRBV19; size: many; D: -; DNA: TGTGCCAGTAGTATATTTGCAGGGGAGGACACCGGGGAGCTGTTTTTT; CDR3: CASSIFAGEDTGELFF
J: TRBJ2-5; V: TRBV6-5; size: few; D: -; DNA: TGTGCCAGCAGTTACTCCCCGATGGCAGGCGGAGAGACCCAGTACTTC; CDR3: CASSYSPMAGGETQYF
J: TRBJ1-5; V: TRBV19; size: many; D: -; DNA: TGTGCCAGTAGTCCGTTTGGGGCTCAGCCCCAGCATTTT; CDR3: CASSPFGAQPQHF
J: TRBJ1-1; V: TRBV20-1; size: many; D: -; DNA: TGCAGCCCTAGGGGCTACTGGACCGCGGAGAACACTGAAGCTTTCTTT; CDR3: CSPRGYWTAENTEAFF
J: TRBJ2-1; V: TRBV29-1; size: many; D: TRBD1; DNA: TGCAGCGGGGGACAGGGGGCGCGAAATGAGCAGTTCTTC; CDR3: CSGGQGARNEQFF
J: TRBJ2-3; V: TRBV24-1; size: many; D: TRBD2; DNA: TGTGCCACCAGTGATTTGGGACTAGATGGAGGCACAGATACGCAGTATTTT; CDR3: CATSDLGLDGGTDTQYF